This TCR beta chain was documented in a study of blood T cell repertoires in COVID-19 (TCRdb year 2020). About the full investigation: The collaborator samples originated in the United States, Italy and Spain and spanned the acute and convalescent phases of COVID-19. Nearly every sample came with metadata listing a de-identified subject ID, COVID-19 status, age in years and sex. Deeply sampled blood TCRbeta repertoires from subjects exposed to, actively infected with, or recovered from COVID-19 were included in the dataset. The samples were drawn from the first 160 participants of the ongoing ImmuneRACE study and from 1,200 or so subjects provided by 6 global collaborators. A freely available public database, intended as a resource for researchers studying the immune response to SARS-CoV-2, is where the repertoires were released. HLA class I and class II types, where available, came from metadata supplied by the sample provider rather than from assay-based typing. The prospective study material was composed of cDNA or gDNA derived from T cells, B-cell-depleted T cells, or PBMCs.

In the prospective study, participants were roughly 18 to 100 years old, resided in around 25 geographic areas of the United States, and were enrolled through a virtual design. In the prospective study, cohorts were assigned on the basis of participant-reported clinical history obtained from a screening survey and a study questionnaire. ImmuneRACE Cohort 3 recovered participants were defined by two consecutive negative NP/OP PCR tests, healthcare professional clearance, or symptom resolution. In the prospective study, mobile phlebotomists collected whole blood, serum and a nasopharyngeal or oropharyngeal swab from each participant. Over a roughly 2-month period, participants in the prospective study had the option of providing additional blood draws and questionnaires. Blood samples from the prospective study were shipped frozen or at room temperature prior to DNA extraction. For this clone: Which antigen it targets is not known. No much larger clonotype is one base removed from it; base qualities were not supplied.

The immunoSEQ Assay, a bias-controlled multiplex PCR, was used to amplify TCRbeta CDR3 regions from genomic DNA. The original methods were these. The number of nucleated cells in each sample was estimated by amplification of reference gene primers within the assay. To quantify the absolute abundance of each unique TCRbeta CDR3 rearrangement, sequence reads were collapsed and filtered. For each sample, productive Simpson clonality was calculated by taking the square root of Simpson's diversity index across productive rearrangements. The source is immuneACCESS, and TCRdb retained only in-frame sequences with V and J called. Part of the clones is not carried over; for the studies checked, unresolved V genes explain less than half of this, and the remainder is unexplained. V and J calls and clone size are as listed in that table; D and trimming were resolved from the DNA. For this sample there are about 160,000 clones; approximately 90% appear just once. The ten largest clones represent 6.6% of the sample.

From a lookup of the germline V gene, CDR1 and CDR2 are KGHDR and SFDVKD. The junction shows trimming of 3 bases on V and 9 bases on J, plus 23 bases between the germline ends. Including cysteine and phenylalanine, the CDR3 has 17 amino acids. Only the CDR3 region is kept as DNA, spanning 51 bases read in frame from base 1. Broad study findings and their caveats: Clinical and demographic metadata were provided uncurated, with the amount varying by source and participant.

Sample: PBMCs or T cells enriched from blood (not recorded which). The source of this sequence is a woman aged 45-65 years who had recovered from COVID-19. The chain is encoded by TRBV24-1 joined to TRBJ2-1; TRBD2 could be the D gene, as 6 bases match. The nucleotide sequence reads TGTGCCACCAGTGATCCAACCGCGGGGCCCGGGGACCTTGAGCAGTTCTTC. Its translation is CATSDPTAGPGDLEQFF.